This entry is about one T cell receptor (beta chain). The sample originates from a study of shared clonotypes between healthy human individuals. Germline V gene sequence: CDR1 SGHRS, CDR2 YFSETQ. V lost 3 bases and J 8 bases, leaving 14 bases between the germline ends. The CDR3 totals 14 residues. The protocol was immunoSEQ multiplex PCR, while the TCRdb copy is restricted to in-frame clones and leaves out a portion. Here the sample spans more than 1 million clones, around three quarters being singletons. Material for sequencing was memory CD4+ T cells from PBMCs. Subset given: CD45RA-negative fraction. The TCR was taken from a man between 18 and 29 years old in good health. Some clones in this sample may be carry-over from other donors' samples. The chain recombines TRBV5-1 with TRBJ2-2; D possibly corresponds to TRBD2 (6 bases). CDR3 in DNA: TGCGCCAGCAGCTCTAAAGCGGGTTCAGGGGAGCTGTTTTTT. It translates to CASSSKAGSGELFF.